This T cell receptor beta chain was sequenced during a study of identical twins. Study outcomes and limitations: The study drew conclusions from cross-sectional statistical analysis, not from following the same donors.

TCRdb independently ran MiXCR on the 5' RACE reads; one entry per CDR3 protein. This sample carries over 600,000 distinct CDR3 sequences, around 21% of them seen once, and the ten largest clones take roughly 4.3%. Germline V gene sequence: CDR1 DFQATT, CDR2 SNEGSKA (reference sequence). V lost 0 bases to trimming and J lost 0 bases; unmatched junction nucleotides: 8. The CDR3 totals 16 residues. A note on this clonotype: The antigen remains unidentified.

This sample was shared with a second study, whose subject was T cells expressing NK-cell markers.

The sequence came from a woman aged 18-29 years in good health. The chain couples TRBV20-1 to TRBJ2-7; 7 positions match TRBD1. The sequenced sample was PBMCs. The CDR3 here is CSARDKNRGVSYEQYF. CDR3 nucleotides: TGCAGTGCTAGAGACAAAAACAGGGGCGTCTCCTACGAGCAGTACTTC.